This T cell receptor (beta chain) was identified during a study of blood T cells in healthy people across ages. A J-beta primer mix and a sample-barcoded 5' primer were used in a second PCR of roughly 6 to 11 cycles. Via MiXCR, TCRdb re-called the 5' RACE reads, giving one row per CDR3 protein. The profile shows fewer than 1,000,000 distinct CDR3 sequences, more than 40% of them singletons. Aged roughly 6 to 95, donors were systemically healthy Caucasians from Russia. The CDR3 totals 17 residues. Germline assignment: CDR1 DFQATT and CDR2 SNEGSKA (reference sequence). The chain has TRBV20-1 and TRBJ2-4, with 9 bases matching TRBD1. The J call is doubtful: the DNA matches TRBJ2-5 better. The TCR was taken from a man between 60 and 75 years old in good health. Specimen: blood. The CDR3 DNA is TGCAGTGCTACAGGTTCCTTAGACAGGGGGAGGAAAGAGACCCAGTACTTC. Translating it yields CSATGSLDRGRKETQYF.